A single sample gave rise to the 15 T cell receptor beta chains below, sequenced in a study of cytomegalovirus exposure and HLA in healthy donors. The PCR was carried out with 60 Vbeta primers and 13 Jbeta primers. Repertoires were generated with immunoSEQ multiplex PCR, while TCRdb's copy carries only in-frame clones and drops some. Of some 200,000 clones in the sample, approximately 80% were seen once. Sequenced sample: PBMCs. These receptors came from a woman between 18 and 29 years old in good health and CMV-seronegative.

The rearrangement uses TRBV28 and TRBJ2-1; 7 bases match TRBD1. The CDR3 has 17 amino acids. Trimming removed 4 bases from V and 1 base from J; junction bases left unmatched: 10. CDR1 is MDHEN and CDR2 is SYDVKM in the germline V gene. Here the CDR3 reads CASSSQGYTRSYNEQFF. The CDR3 DNA is TGTGCCAGCAGTTCACAGGGGTACACAAGGTCCTACAATGAGCAGTTCTTC. Looking up the rest from reference TRBV28 and TRBJ2-1 gives the full variable domain: DVKVTQSSRYLVKRTGEKVFLECVQDMDHENMFWYRQDPGLGLRLIYFSYDVKMKEKGDIPEGYSVSREKKERFSLILESASTNQTSMYLCASSSQGYTRSYNEQFFGPGTRLTVL.

The chain employs TRBV27 and TRBJ2-1; maybe TRBD2 (6 bases). This CDR3 comprises 15 residues. Germline lookup yields CDR1 MNHEY and CDR2 SMNVEV (reference sequence). V shed 3 bases and J shed 5 bases, with 14 bases lying between them. The CDR3 spells CASSFGPEGDNEQFF. The CDR3 DNA reads TGTGCCAGCAGTTTTGGTCCGGAGGGAGACAATGAGCAGTTCTTC.

V usage is TRBV4-3 and J usage is TRBJ2-1; possibly TRBD1 for D (5 bases). Trimming stripped 0 bases from V and 15 bases from J, with 18 bases between. The CDR3 spans 14 residues. Germline-derived CDR1 and CDR2 are LGHNA and YSLEER. Here the CDR3 reads CASSQDTGDPPPFF. CDR3 DNA sequence: TGCGCCAGCAGCCAAGATACAGGAGATCCGCCCCCGTTCTTC.

This chain links TRBV4-3 with TRBJ1-1; D is possibly TRBD1 (6 bases). The ends were cut back, 0 bases at V and 3 bases at J, with 14 bases in the middle. Germline CDR1 is LGHNA and CDR2 is YSLEER. This CDR3 is built from 16 residues. The CDR3 DNA reads TGCGCCAGCAGCCAAGATCGGGGGGCGATGCACACTGAAGCTTTCTTT. Residues: CASSQDRGAMHTEAFF.

This chain joins TRBV28 and TRBJ2-5, with D possibly matching TRBD2 (6 bases). Trimming pared 1 base from V and 4 bases from J, leaving 13 bases between. CDR3 size: 15 residues. The V gene's germline CDR1 is MDHEN and CDR2 SYDVKM. This CDR3 is CASSLYGTGLETQYF. Here the CDR3 DNA reads TGTGCCAGCAGTTTATACGGTACGGGACTAGAGACCCAGTACTTC.

The chain links TRBV27 to TRBJ1-6, with D perhaps TRBD1 (6 bases). The CDR3 covers 14 residues. CDR1 and CDR2 from the germline V gene are MNHEY and SMNVEV (reference sequence). With 1 base removed from V and 5 bases from J, the gap between germline ends came to 6 bases. The CDR3 DNA sequence: TGTGCCAGCAGTTTATGGACAGATAATTCACCCCTCCACTTT. It specifies CASSLWTDNSPLHF.

This clone was detected only once. The chain has TRBV27 and TRBJ2-3, with D perhaps matching TRBD2 (5 bases). CDR3 size: 14 residues. Germline V CDR1 and CDR2: MNHEY, SMNVEV (reference sequence). Between the trimmed V and J ends, which lost 9 bases and 2 bases, there was a span of 15 bases. The CDR3 sequence: CASSAVLNTDTQYF. CDR3 DNA: TGTGCCAGTTCAGCGGTCCTCAACACAGATACGCAGTATTTT.

The chain links TRBV1 to TRBJ2-5; no check of the table's D call, TRBD2, against the DNA was made. TRBV1 is a known pseudogene. The CDR3 has 20 residues. The CDR3 protein is CTSSQDRPREAGVIQETQYF. The CDR3 DNA sequence: TGCACCAGCAGCCAAGATCGACCTAGGGAAGCGGGAGTAATTCAGGAGACCCAGTACTTC.

The chain is built from TRBV2 and TRBJ1-2, with D tentatively TRBD1 (6 bases). The V end was cut by 6 bases, the J end by 7 bases, with 15 bases between. Germline V gives CDR1 SNHLY, CDR2 FYNNEI. The CDR3 runs to 13 residues. DNA for the CDR3: TGTGCCAGCAGACTACAGGGTTCTGGTGGCTACACCTTC. It is translated as CASRLQGSGGYTF.

The rearrangement links TRBV7-2 to TRBJ2-1, with 14 bases identical to TRBD2. Unmatched junction bases numbered 2, after V lost 3 bases and J lost 7 bases. Per the germline V gene, CDR1 is SGHTA and CDR2 is FQGNSA. This CDR3 comprises 15 residues. The CDR3 loop reads CASSLGLAGVNEQFF. The DNA of the CDR3 is TGTGCCAGCAGCTTGGGACTAGCGGGAGTGAATGAGCAGTTCTTC.

The V and J genes are TRBV7-2 and TRBJ2-2; the match to TRBD2 covers 10 bases. The junction had 1 base not matched to a gene; V was cut back by 3 bases and J by 3 bases. The germline V gene has CDR1 SGHTA and CDR2 FQGNSA. This CDR3 region has 15 residues. This chain's CDR3 is CASSFLAGDTGELFF. The CDR3 DNA is TGTGCCAGCAGCTTCCTAGCGGGAGACACCGGGGAGCTGTTTTTT. The full variable domain, rest sourced from reference TRBV7-2 and TRBJ2-2, is GAGVSQSPSNKVTEKGKDVELRCDPISGHTALYWYRQSLGQGLEFLIYFQGNSAPDKSGLPSDRFSAERTGGSVSTLTIQRTQQEDSAVYLCASSFLAGDTGELFFGEGSRLTVL.

This chain connects TRBV12-5 to TRBJ1-3, with a possible D match to TRBD1 (6 bases). The CDR3 runs to 15 residues. Germline V gives CDR1 LGHNT, CDR2 FRNRAP. V gave up 6 bases and J gave up 4 bases, with 16 bases separating them. This CDR3 is CASGIDGTPGNTIYF. The CDR3 nucleotides are TGTGCTAGTGGGATCGATGGGACACCGGGAAACACCATATATTTT.

Only one count was recorded for this clone. The gene calls are TRBV4-3 and TRBJ2-7; 10 bases match TRBD1. CDR3 length equals 15 residues. Germline V CDR1 and CDR2: LGHNA, YSLEER. With V trimmed by 3 bases and J by 3 bases, 5 bases remained unmatched. CDR3 sequence: CASSQPGQGNYEQYF. Here the CDR3 DNA reads TGCGCCAGCAGCCAGCCGGGACAGGGGAACTACGAGCAGTACTTC.

The rearrangement uses TRBV6-1 and TRBJ1-4; D not resolved. The CDR3 is 15 amino acids. The germline CDR1 and CDR2 sequences are MNHNS and SASEGT. Deletions cut 0 bases from V and 0 bases from J, with 5 bases between. The CDR3 coding sequence is TGTGCCAGCAGTGAAGCGGCAACAACTAATGAAAAACTGTTTTTT. Translating it yields CASSEAATTNEKLFF.

This clone came up a few times. This sequence joins TRBV27 and TRBJ1-1, with 7 bases that match TRBD1. J lost 2 bases, V lost 5 bases, and 5 bases had no gene match. Per germline, CDR1 MNHEY and CDR2 SMNVEV (reference sequence). The CDR3 runs to 14 residues. In DNA, the CDR3 is TGTGCCAGCAGTCTCCAGGGGGGTAACACTGAAGCTTTCTTT. This encodes CASSLQGGNTEAFF.